This T cell receptor beta chain appears in the sequencing data of a study of shared clonotypes between healthy human individuals. With respect to this clone: What it binds is not known.

Trimming took 2 bases from V and 2 from J; bases not matched to a gene: 8. Germline lookup yields CDR1 LNHDA and CDR2 SQIVND (reference sequence). This CDR3 contains 18 residues. Findings and limits, study-wide: A reduction in generation probabilities was seen for non-shared clonotypes relative to those shared by all four donors.

CD45RO-negative, CCR7-selected cells formed the naive CD8 fraction, which excluded terminally differentiated effector memory CD45RA+ cells. Only in-frame clones appear in the TCRdb table, and some are missing; sequencing was by immunoSEQ multiplex PCR. The sample holds just over 2,000,000 clones, about 95% seen once. The sample consisted of naive CD8+ T cells sorted from blood. The TCR comes from a man between 18 and 29 years old in good health. The chain recombines TRBV19 with TRBJ2-2; 10 bases agree with TRBD1. CDR3 sequence (DNA): TGTGCCAGTAGTATATTACAGGGGACAGGGGTCAACACCGGGGAGCTGTTTTTT. It is translated as CASSILQGTGVNTGELFF.